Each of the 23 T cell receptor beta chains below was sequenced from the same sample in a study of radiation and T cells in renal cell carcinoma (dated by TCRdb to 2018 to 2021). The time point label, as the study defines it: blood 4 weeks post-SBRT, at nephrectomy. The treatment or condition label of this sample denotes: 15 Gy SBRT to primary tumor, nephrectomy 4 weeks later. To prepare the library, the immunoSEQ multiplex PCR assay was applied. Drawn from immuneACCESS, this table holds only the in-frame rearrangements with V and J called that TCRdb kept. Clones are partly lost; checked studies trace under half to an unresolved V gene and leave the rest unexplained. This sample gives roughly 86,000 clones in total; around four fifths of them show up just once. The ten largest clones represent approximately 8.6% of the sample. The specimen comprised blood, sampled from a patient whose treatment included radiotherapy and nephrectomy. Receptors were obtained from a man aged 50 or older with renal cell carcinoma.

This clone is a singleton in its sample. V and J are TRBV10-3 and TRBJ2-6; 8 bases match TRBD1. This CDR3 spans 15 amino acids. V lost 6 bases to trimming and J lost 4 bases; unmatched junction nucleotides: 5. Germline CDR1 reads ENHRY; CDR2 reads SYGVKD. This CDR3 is CAISRGLVGANVLTF. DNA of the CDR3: TGTGCCATCAGCAGGGGGCTGGTAGGGGCCAACGTCCTGACTTTC.

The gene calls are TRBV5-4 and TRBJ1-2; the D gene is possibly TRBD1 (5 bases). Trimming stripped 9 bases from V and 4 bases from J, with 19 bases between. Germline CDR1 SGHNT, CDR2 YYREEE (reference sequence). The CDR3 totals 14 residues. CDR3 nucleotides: TGTGCCACGAGCCCGGACACTTACTCCTATGGCTACACCTTC. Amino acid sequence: CATSPDTYSYGYTF. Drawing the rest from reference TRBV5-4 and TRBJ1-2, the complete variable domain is ETGVTQSPTHLIKTRGQQVTLRCSSQSGHNTVSWYQQALGQGPQFIFQYYREEENGRGNFPPRFSGLQFPNYSSELNVNALELDDSALYLCATSPDTYSYGYTFGSGTRLTVV.

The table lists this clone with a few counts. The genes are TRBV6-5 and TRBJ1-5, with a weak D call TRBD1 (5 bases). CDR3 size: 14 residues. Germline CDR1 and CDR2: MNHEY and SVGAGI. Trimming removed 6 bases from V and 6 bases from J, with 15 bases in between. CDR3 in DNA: TGTGCCAGCAGCCGTGTGGGGGGGAGTCAGCCCCAGCATTTT. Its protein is CASSRVGGSQPQHF.

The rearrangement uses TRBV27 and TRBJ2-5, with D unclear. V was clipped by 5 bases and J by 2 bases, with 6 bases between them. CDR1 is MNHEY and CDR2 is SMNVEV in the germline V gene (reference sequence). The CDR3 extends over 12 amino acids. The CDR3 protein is CASSPPQETQYF. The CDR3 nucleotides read TGTGCCAGCAGTCCCCCTCAAGAGACCCAGTACTTC.

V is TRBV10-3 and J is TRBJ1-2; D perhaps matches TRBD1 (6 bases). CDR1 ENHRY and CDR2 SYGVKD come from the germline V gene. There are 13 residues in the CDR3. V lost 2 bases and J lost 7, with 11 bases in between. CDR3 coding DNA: TGTGCCATCAGTGAGAACAGGGAGACTGGCTACACCTTC. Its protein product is CAISENRETGYTF.

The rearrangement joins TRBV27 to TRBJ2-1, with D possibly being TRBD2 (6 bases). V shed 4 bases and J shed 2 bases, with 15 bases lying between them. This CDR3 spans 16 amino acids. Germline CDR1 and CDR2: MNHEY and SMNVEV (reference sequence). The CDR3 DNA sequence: TGTGCCAGCAGTTACCGGGACTCGAGTCCCTACAATGAGCAGTTCTTC. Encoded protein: CASSYRDSSPYNEQFF.

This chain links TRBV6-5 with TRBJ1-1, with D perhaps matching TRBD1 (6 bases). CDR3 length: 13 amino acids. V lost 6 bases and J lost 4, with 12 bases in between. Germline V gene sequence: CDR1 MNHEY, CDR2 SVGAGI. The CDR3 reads CASRSQGTTEAFF. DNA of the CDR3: TGTGCCAGCAGATCACAGGGAACCACTGAAGCTTTCTTT.

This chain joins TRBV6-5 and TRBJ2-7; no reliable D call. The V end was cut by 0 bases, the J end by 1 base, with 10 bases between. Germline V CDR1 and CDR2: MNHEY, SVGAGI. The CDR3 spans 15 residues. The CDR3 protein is CASSYSDGDSYEQYF. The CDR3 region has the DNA TGTGCCAGCAGTTACTCCGATGGGGATTCCTACGAGCAGTACTTC.

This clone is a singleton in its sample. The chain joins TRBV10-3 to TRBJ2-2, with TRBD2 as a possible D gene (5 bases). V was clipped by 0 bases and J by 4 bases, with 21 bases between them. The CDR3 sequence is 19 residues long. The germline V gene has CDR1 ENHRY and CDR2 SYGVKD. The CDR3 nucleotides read TGTGCCATCAGTGAGTCGAGAGGGCCGGGCCGATTGGGCACCGGGGAGCTGTTTTTT. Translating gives CAISESRGPGRLGTGELFF.

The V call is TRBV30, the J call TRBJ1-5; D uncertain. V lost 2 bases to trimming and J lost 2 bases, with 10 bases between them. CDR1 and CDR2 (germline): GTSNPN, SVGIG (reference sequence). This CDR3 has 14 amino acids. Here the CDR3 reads CAWSFRAGNQPQHF. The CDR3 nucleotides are TGTGCCTGGAGTTTTCGGGCAGGCAATCAGCCCCAGCATTTT.

Written as DNA, the CDR3 is TGTGCCATCGGACAGGGAGGTGGGACCGGGGAGCTGTTTTTT. Residues: CAIGQGGGTGELFF. This chain joins TRBV10-3 and TRBJ2-2; 8 bases agree with TRBD1. There are 14 residues in the CDR3. V trimming: 8 bases; J trimming: 5 bases; junction bases outside the gene matches: 7. Per germline, CDR1 ENHRY and CDR2 SYGVKD.

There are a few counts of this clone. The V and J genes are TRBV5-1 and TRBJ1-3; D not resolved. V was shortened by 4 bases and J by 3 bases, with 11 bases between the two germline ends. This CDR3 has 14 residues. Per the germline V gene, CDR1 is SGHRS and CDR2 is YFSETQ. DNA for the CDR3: TGCGCCAGCAGCAGCTCGGTAGATGGAAACACCATATATTTT. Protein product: CASSSSVDGNTIYF.

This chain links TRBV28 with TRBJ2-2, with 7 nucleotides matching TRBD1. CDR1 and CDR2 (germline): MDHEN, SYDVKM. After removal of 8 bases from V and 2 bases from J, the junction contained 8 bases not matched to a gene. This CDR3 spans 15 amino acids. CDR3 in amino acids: CASRGGQRNTGELFF. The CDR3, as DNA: TGTGCCAGCCGTGGGGGACAGAGAAACACCGGGGAGCTGTTTTTT.

The CDR3 region is CASSLAGTGVAGELFF. CDR3 in DNA: TGCGCCAGCAGCTTGGCCGGGACAGGGGTGGCCGGGGAGCTGTTTTTT. The chain recombines TRBV5-1 with TRBJ2-2; 10 nucleotides align to TRBD1. Germline V gene data show CDR1 as SGHRS and CDR2 as YFSETQ. This CDR3 region has 16 residues. Trimming at V came to 0 bases and at J to 6 bases, leaving 5 bases not matched to a gene.

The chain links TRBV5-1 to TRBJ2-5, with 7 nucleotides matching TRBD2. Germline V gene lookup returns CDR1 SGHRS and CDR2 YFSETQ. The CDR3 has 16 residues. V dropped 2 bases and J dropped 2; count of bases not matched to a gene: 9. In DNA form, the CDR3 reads TGCGCCAGCAGCTTCTCCGGCGGGAGCGGACAAGAGACCCAGTACTTC. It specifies CASSFSGGSGQETQYF.

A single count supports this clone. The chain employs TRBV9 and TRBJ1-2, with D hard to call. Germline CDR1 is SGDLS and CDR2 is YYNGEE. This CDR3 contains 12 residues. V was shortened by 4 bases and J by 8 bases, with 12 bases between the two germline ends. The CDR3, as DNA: TGTGCCAGCAGCCCGAGCAAGGGAGGCTACACCTTC. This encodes CASSPSKGGYTF.

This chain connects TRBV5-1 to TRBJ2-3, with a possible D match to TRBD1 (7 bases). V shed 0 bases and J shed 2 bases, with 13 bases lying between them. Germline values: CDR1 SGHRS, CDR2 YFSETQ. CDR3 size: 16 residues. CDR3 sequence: CASSLGGDSHTDTQYF. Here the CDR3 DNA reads TGCGCCAGCAGCTTGGGGGGGGACAGCCACACAGATACGCAGTATTTT.

CDR3 bases: TGTGCCAGCAGCTTAGCGACGGGGTTCCAGCCCCAGCATTTT. Protein: CASSLATGFQPQHF. The rearrangement links TRBV7-8 to TRBJ1-5; D is unclear. Germline CDR1 reads SGHVS; CDR2 reads FQNEAQ. The germline V and J ends were trimmed by 0 bases and 7 bases, with 10 bases remaining between them. The CDR3 is 14 amino acids.

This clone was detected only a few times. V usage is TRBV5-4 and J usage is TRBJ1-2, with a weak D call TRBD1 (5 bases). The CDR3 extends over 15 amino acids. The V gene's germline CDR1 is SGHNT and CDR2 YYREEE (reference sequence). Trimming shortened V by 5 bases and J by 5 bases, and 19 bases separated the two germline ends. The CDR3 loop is CASRPAAGGVYGYTF. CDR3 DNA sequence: TGTGCCAGCAGGCCCGCCGCGGGGGGGGTATATGGCTACACCTTC.

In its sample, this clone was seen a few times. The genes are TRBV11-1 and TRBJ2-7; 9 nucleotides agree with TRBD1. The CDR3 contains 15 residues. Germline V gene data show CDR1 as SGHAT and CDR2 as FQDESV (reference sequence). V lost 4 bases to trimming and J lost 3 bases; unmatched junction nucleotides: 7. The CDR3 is CASSSQPGQGYEQYF. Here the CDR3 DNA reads TGTGCCAGCAGCTCACAACCGGGACAGGGCTACGAGCAGTACTTC.

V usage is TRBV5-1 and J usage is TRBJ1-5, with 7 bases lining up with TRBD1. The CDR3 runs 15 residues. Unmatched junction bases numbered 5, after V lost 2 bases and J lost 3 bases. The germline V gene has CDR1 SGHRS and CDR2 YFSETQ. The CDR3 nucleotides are TGCGCCAGCAGCTTTTCCGGGACAGACAATCAGCCCCAGCATTTT. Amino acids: CASSFSGTDNQPQHF.

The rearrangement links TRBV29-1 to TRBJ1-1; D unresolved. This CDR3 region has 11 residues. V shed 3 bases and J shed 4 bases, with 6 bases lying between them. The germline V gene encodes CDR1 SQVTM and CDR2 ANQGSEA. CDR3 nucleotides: TGCAGCGTTGACGGTGGCACTGAAGCTTTCTTT. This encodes CSVDGGTEAFF.

Here the CDR3 reads CASSLAETQYF. As DNA, the CDR3 is TGTGCCAGCAGCTTAGCGGAGACCCAGTACTTC. This chain links TRBV11-2 with TRBJ2-5; no definite D call. Germline V CDR1 and CDR2: SGHAT, FQNNGV. Trimming took off 1 base at V and 5 bases at J, with 2 bases between the two ends. The CDR3 spans 11 residues.